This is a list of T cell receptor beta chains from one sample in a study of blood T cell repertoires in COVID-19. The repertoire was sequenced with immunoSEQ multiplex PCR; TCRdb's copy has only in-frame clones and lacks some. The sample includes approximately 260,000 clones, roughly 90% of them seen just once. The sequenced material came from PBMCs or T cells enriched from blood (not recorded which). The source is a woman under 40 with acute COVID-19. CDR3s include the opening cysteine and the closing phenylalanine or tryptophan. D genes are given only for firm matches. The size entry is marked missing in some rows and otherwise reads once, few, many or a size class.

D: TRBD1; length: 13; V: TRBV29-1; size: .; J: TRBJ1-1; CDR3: CSVAGQGLVEAFF; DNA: TGCAGCGTTGCGGGACAGGGACTCGTTGAAGCTTTCTTT
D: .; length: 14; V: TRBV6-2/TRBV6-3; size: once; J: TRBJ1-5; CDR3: CASSYSLGNQPQHF; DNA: TGTGCCAGCAGTTACTCCCTCGGCAATCAGCCCCAGCATTTT
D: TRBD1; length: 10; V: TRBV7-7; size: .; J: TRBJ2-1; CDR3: CGQGYNEQFF; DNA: TGTGGACAGGGGTACAATGAGCAGTTCTTC
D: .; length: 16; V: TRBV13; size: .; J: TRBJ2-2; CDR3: CASSKRVGHNTGELFF; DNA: TGTGCCAGCAGCAAAAGGGTAGGACACAACACCGGGGAGCTGTTTTTT
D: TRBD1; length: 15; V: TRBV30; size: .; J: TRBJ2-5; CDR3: CAWSPRDRRARSQYF; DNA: TGTGCCTGGAGTCCCCGGGACAGGCGGGCAAGGTCCCAGTACTTC
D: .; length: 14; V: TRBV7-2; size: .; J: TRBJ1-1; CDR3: CASSLGGYGTEAFF; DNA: TGTGCCAGCAGCTTAGGAGGGTACGGCACTGAAGCTTTCTTT
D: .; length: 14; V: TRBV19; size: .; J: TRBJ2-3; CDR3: CASSIGAGGDTQYF; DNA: TGTGCCAGTAGTATAGGAGCAGGGGGGGATACGCAGTATTTT
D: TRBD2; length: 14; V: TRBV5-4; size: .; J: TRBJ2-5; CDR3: CASSPGTIQETQYF; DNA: TGTGCCAGCAGCCCTGGGACTATCCAAGAGACCCAGTACTTC
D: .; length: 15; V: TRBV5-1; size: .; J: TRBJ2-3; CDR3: CASSIGLAVVDTQYF; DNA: TGCGCCAGCAGCATCGGACTCGCAGTGGTTGATACGCAGTATTTT
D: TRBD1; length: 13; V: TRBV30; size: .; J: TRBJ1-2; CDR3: CAWIDGQGFGYTF; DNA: TGTGCCTGGATTGATGGACAGGGCTTTGGCTACACCTTC
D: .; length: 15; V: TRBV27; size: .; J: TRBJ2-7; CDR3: CASSTRDGGFHEQYF; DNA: TGTGCCAGCAGTACCCGGGACGGAGGGTTCCACGAGCAGTACTTC
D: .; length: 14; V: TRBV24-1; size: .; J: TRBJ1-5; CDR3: CATSDSGGSQPQHF; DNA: TGTGCCACCAGTGATTCTGGGGGCAGTCAGCCCCAGCATTTT
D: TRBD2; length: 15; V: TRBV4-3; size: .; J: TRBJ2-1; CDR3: CASSPSGRAYNEQFF; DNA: TGCGCCAGCAGCCCTAGCGGGAGGGCCTACAATGAGCAGTTCTTC
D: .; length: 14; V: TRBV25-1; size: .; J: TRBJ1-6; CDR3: CASSELQVASPLHF; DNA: TGTGCCAGCAGTGAATTACAGGTGGCTTCACCCCTCCACTTT
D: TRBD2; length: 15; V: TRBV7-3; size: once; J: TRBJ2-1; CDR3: CASSQAGGKMYEQFF; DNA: TGTGCCAGCAGTCAAGCGGGAGGAAAGATGTATGAGCAGTTCTTC